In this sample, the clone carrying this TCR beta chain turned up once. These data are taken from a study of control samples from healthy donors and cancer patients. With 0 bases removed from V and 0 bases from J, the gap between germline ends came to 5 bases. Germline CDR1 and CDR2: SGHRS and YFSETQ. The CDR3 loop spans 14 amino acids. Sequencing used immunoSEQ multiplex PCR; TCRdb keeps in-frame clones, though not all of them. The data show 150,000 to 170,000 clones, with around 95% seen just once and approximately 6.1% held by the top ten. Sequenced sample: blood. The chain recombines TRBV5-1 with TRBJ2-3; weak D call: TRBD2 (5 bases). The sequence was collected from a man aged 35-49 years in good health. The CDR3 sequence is CASSLERSTDTQYF. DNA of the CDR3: TGCGCCAGCAGCTTGGAGCGGAGCACAGATACGCAGTATTTT.